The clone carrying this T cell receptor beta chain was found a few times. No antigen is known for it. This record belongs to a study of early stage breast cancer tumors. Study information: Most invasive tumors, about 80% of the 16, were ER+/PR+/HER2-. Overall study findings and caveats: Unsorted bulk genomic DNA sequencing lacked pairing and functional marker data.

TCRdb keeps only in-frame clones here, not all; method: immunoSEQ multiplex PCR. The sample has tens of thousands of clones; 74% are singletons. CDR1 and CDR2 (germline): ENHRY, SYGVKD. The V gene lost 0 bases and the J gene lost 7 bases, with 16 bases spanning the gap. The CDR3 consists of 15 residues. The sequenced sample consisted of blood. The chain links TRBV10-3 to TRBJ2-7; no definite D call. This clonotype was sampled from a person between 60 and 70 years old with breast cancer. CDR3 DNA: TGTGCCATCAGTGAGTCGGCAGGCTCCGCTTGGGAGCAGTACTTC. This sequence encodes CAISESAGSAWEQYF.